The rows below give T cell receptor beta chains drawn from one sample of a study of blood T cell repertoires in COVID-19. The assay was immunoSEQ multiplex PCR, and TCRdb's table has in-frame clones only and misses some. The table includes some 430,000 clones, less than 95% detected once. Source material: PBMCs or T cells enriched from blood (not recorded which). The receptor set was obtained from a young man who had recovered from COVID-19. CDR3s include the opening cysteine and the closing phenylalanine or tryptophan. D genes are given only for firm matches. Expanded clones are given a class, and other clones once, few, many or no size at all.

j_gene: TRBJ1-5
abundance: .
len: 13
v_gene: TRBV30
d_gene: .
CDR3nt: TGTGCCTGGAGTCTCCGTAGCAATCAGCCCCAGCATTTT
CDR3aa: CAWSLRSNQPQHF

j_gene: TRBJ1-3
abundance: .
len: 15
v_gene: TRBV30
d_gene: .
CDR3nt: TGTGCCTGCTCCAGACGGGGACTCTCTGGAAACACCATATATTTT
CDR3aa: CACSRRGLSGNTIYF

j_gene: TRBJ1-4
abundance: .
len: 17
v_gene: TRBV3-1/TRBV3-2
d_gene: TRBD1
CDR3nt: TGTGCCAGCAGCCAAACTTTCCGGGACAGGGATAATGAAAAACTGTTTTTT
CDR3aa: CASSQTFRDRDNEKLFF

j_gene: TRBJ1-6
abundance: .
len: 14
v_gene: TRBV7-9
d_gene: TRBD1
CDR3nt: TGTGCCAGCAGCTTAAGGGACAGGGGTTCACCCCTCCACTTT
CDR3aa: CASSLRDRGSPLHF

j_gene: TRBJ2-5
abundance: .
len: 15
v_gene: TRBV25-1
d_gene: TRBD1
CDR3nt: TGTGCCAGCAGTGCATGGGACAGGGCGTCGGAGACCCAGTACTTC
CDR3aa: CASSAWDRASETQYF

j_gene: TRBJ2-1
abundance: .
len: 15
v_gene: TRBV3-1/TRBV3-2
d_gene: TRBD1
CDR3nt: TGTGCCAGCAGCCGCGGACAGGGTCCCTACAATGAGCAGTTCTTC
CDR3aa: CASSRGQGPYNEQFF

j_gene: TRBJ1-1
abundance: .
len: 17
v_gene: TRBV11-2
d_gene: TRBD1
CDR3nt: TGTGCCAGCAGCTTATTTGGGGCCAGACAGGGGAGGGGTGAAGCTTTCTTT
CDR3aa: CASSLFGARQGRGEAFF

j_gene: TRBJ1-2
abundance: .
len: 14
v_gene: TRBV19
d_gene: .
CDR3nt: TGTGCCAGTAGTATAGATTTGGGGGGGGAAGGCTACACCTTC
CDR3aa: CASSIDLGGEGYTF

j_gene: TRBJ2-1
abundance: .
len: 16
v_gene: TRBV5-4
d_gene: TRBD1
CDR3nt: TGTGCCAGCAGCTTGGGCGGGGGACAGGGCTACAATGAGCAGTTCTTC
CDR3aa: CASSLGGGQGYNEQFF

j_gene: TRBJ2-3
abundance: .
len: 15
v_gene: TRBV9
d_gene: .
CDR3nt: TGTGCCAGCAGCGTAGCCGTGGGAGAAATTTATACGCAGTATTTT
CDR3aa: CASSVAVGEIYTQYF

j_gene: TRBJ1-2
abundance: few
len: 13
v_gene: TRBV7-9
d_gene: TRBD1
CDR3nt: TGTGCCAGCGAAAGGACAGGGAGGGGTGGCTACACCTTC
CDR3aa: CASERTGRGGYTF

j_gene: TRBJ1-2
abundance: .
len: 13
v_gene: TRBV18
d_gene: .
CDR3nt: TGTGCCAGCTCACCGGCCGGTCCCGGGGGCTACACCTTC
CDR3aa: CASSPAGPGGYTF

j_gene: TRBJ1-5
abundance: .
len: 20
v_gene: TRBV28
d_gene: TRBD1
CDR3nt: TGTGCCAGCAGTCGGACCGGGACAGGGGCCCGCACGAGTCGAGGGCAGCCCCAGCATTTT
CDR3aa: CASSRTGTGARTSRGQPQHF

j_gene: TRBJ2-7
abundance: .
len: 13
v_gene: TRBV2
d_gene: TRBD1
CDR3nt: TGTGCCAGCAGCCCGGGACAGTCCTACGAGCAGTACTTC
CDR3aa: CASSPGQSYEQYF

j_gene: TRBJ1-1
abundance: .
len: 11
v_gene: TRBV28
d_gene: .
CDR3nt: TGTGCCAGCAGCGCTACCAAGGAAGCTTTCTTT
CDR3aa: CASSATKEAFF

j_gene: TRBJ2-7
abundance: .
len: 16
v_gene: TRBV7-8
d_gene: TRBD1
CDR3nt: TGTGCCAGCAGTACTGACAGGGCGGCGCAGTCCTACGAGCAGTACTTC
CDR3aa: CASSTDRAAQSYEQYF

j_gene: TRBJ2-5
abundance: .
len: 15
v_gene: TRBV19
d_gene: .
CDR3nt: TGTGCCAGTAGTATTCAACCAGGGGTTCAAGAGACCCAGTACTTC
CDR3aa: CASSIQPGVQETQYF

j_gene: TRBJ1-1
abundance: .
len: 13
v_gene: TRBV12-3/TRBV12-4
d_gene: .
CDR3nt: TGTGCCAGCAGAATAAGAACGGACACTGAAGCTTTCTTT
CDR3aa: CASRIRTDTEAFF

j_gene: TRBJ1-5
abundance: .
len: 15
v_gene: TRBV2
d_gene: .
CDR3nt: TGTGCCAGCTCTGCGGAAGCTTCCAGAAATCAGCCCCAGCATTTT
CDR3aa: CASSAEASRNQPQHF

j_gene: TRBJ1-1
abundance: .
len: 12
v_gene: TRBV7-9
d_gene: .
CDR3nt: TGTGCCAGCAGCTTAGAGTCGCGTGAAGCTTTCTTT
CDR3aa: CASSLESREAFF

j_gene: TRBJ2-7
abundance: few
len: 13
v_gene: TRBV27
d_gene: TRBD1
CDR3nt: TGTGCCAGCAGCCCGGGACAGGGGACCGAGCAGTACTTC
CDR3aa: CASSPGQGTEQYF

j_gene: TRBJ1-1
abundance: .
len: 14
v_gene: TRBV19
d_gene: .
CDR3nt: TGTGCCAGTAGTATAAGAGGAGCGAACACTGAAGCTTTCTTT
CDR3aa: CASSIRGANTEAFF

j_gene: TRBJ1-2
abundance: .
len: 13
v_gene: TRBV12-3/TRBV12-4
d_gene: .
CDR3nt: TGTGCCAGCACCCAGGGGTTAGGCTATGGCTACACCTTC
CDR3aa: CASTQGLGYGYTF

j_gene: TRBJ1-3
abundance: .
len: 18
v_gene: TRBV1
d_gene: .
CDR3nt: TGCACCAGCAGCCAGGTACCCTGGGACAGAACCTCTGGAAACACCATATATTTT
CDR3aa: CTSSQVPWDRTSGNTIYF

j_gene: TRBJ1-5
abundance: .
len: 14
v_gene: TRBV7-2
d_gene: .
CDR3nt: TGTGCCAGCACCGACCGACAGGCGAATCAGCCCCAGCATTTT
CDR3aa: CASTDRQANQPQHF

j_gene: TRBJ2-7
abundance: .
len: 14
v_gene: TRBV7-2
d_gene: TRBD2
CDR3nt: TGTGCCAGCAGCTCCGGACTAGCAGGGGACGAGCAGTACTTC
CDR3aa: CASSSGLAGDEQYF

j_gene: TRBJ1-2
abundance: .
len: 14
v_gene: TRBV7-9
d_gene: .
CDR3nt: TGTGCCAGCAGCTTAGACAGCCTGCGGGAAGGCTACACCTTC
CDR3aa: CASSLDSLREGYTF

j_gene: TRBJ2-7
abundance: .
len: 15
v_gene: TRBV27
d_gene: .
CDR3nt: TGTGCCAGCAGTCCGCCCCAAGCGGGTGACTACGAGCAGTACTTC
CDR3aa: CASSPPQAGDYEQYF

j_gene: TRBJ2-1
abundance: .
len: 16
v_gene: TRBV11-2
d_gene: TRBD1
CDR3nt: TGTGCCAGCAGCTTAGTTCCCGACCCAGGGGGAAATGAGCAGTTCTTC
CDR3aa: CASSLVPDPGGNEQFF

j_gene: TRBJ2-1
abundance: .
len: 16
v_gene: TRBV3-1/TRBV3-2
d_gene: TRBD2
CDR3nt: TGTGCCAGCAGAACCTCCGGGACTAGCGGACTCAATGAGCAGTTCTTC
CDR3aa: CASRTSGTSGLNEQFF

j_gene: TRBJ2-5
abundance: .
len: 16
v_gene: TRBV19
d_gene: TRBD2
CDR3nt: TGTGCCAGTAAGGGACTAGCGGGAGGACAAGGGCAGACCCAGTACTTC
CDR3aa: CASKGLAGGQGQTQYF

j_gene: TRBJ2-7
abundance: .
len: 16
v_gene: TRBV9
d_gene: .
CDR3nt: TGTGCCAGCAGCGTAGAATCAGCGGTAATCGGGGACGAGCAGTACTTC
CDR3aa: CASSVESAVIGDEQYF

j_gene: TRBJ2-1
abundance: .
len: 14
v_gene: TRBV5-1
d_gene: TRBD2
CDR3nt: TGCGCCAGCAGCTATGGGACTAGCGGAGATGAGCAGTTCTTC
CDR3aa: CASSYGTSGDEQFF

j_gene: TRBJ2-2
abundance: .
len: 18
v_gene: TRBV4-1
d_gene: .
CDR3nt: TGCGCCAGCAGCCAAGCTTTGAAAGGGGCCCAGGCCACCGGGGAGCTGTTTTTT
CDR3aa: CASSQALKGAQATGELFF

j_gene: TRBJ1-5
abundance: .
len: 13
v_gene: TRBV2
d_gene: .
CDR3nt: TGTGCCAGCAGTGTCAGGGGTTATCAGCCCCAGCATTTT
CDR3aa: CASSVRGYQPQHF

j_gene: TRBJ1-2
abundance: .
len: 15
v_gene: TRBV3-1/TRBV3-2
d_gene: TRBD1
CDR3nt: TGTGCCAGCAGCCTACCAGGACAGGCGGTCTATGGCTACACCTTC
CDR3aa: CASSLPGQAVYGYTF

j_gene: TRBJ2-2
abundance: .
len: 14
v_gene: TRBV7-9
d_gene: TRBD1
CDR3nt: TGTGCCAGCAGAGGACAGGGTAACACCGGGGAGCTGTTTTTT
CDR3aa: CASRGQGNTGELFF

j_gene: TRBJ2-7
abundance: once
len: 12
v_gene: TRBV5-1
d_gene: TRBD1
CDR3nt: TGCGCCAGCAGCTCCGACAGGGGCGAGCAGTACTTC
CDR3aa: CASSSDRGEQYF

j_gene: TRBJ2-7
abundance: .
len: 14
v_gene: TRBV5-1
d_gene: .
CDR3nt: TGCGCCAGCAGCTTGGGGTCCGGGGCCTACGAGCAGTACTTC
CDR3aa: CASSLGSGAYEQYF

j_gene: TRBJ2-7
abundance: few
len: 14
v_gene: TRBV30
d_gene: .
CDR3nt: TGTGCCTGGAGGGGGGGGCGTGGAGACTACGAGCAGTACTTC
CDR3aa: CAWRGGRGDYEQYF

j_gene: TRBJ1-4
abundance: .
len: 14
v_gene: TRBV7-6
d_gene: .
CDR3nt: TGTGCCAGCAGCTACAGAGGACTGGATGAAAAACTGTTTTTT
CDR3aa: CASSYRGLDEKLFF

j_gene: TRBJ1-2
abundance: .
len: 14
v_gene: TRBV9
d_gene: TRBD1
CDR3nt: TGTGCCAGCAGCGCCGGACAGGGTCGTTATGGCTACACCTTC
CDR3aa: CASSAGQGRYGYTF

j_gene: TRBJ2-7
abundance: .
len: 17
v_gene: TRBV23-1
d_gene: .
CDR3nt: TGCGCCAGCAGTCACTCCAACAGCGGGCAGGGTTCAAACGAGCAGTACTTC
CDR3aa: CASSHSNSGQGSNEQYF

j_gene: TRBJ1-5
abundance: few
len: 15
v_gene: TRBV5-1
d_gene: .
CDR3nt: TGCGCCAGCAGCCCCGGGGAGGGGCGAAATCAGCCCCAGCATTTT
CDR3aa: CASSPGEGRNQPQHF

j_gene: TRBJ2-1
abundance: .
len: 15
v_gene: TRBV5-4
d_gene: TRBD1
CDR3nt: TGTGCCAGCAGCCCGGAAGGGACAGGGAGAGATGAGCAGTTCTTC
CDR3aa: CASSPEGTGRDEQFF

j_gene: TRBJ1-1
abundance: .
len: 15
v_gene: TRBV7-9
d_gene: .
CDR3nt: TGTGCCAGCAGCCTACCGGGGGGGCTGAACACTGAAGCTTTCTTT
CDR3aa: CASSLPGGLNTEAFF

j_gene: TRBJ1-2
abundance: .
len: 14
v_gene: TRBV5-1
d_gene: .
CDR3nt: TGCGCCAGCAGCTTGGCCGGGCAGGGGCATGGCTACACCTTC
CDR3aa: CASSLAGQGHGYTF

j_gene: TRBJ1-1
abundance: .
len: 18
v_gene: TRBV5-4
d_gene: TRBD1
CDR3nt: TGTGCCAGCAGCTTGCCGCACAGGGGCGTTCTTCAGGACACTGAAGCTTTCTTT
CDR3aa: CASSLPHRGVLQDTEAFF